This TCR beta chain comes out of a study of blood T cell repertoires in COVID-19. In the study overall: COVID-19 samples collected from the United States, Italy and Spain covered acute and convalescent phases. T cells, B-cell-depleted T cells, or PBMCs provided the cDNA or gDNA that served as material.

The CDR3 has 15 residues. Germline values: CDR1 SGHTA, CDR2 FQGNSA. V lost 2 bases and J lost 7; bases outside the gene matches: 6. Per the original methods: Quantification of nucleated cells was approximated via reference gene primer amplification. Method: immunoSEQ multiplex PCR; TCRdb's copy keeps in-frame clones and lacks some. For V, J and clone size, that table is used; D and trimming come from the DNA. The sample lists 150,000 to 200,000 clones, about 81% occurring once. The TCR was taken from a human donor in a cohort sampled during active COVID-19. This chain uses TRBV7-2 with TRBJ2-7; 12 bases are a match to TRBD1. Sequences were obtained from peripheral blood. CDR3 amino acids: CASSLLGQGAYEQYF. In DNA form, the CDR3 reads TGTGCCAGCAGCTTACTGGGACAGGGGGCGTATGAGCAGTACTTC.